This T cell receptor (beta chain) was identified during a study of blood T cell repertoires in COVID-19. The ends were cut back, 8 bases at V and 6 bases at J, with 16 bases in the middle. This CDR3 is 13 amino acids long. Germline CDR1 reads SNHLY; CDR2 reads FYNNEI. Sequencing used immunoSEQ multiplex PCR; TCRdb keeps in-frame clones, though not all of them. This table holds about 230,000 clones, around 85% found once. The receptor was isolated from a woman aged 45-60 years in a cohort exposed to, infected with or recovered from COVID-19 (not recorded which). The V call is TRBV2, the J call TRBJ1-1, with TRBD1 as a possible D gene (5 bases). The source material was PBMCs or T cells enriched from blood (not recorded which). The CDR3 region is CASSPPTGAEAFF. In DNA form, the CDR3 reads TGTGCCAGCTCCCCCCCTACAGGTGCTGAAGCTTTCTTT.